Each of the 14 T cell receptor beta chains below was sequenced from the same sample in a study of T cell repertoires in cytomegalovirus infection (dated by TCRdb to about 2019). The treatment or condition label here, explained by the study, means: in vitro stimulation with specific CMV peptide epitopes to enrich CMV-specific T cells. These TCRs are of unknown antigen specificity. Sequencing used an Illumina HiSeq 1500. TCRdb trimmed public reads at Q25 via fastp, called clones via MiXCR and kept in-frame beta chains. Here each entry gathers all rows of one CDR3 protein and keeps the most common genes and DNA. In this sample the table shows hundreds of thousands of distinct CDR3 sequences, roughly 30% of which occur a single time. Clones ranked in the top ten supply over 12% of the sample. Sequenced here: cultured CD8+ T cells from PBMCs, sampled from culture after CMV antigen stimulation. Receptors originate from a human donor in good health (CMV status not recorded). Some clones in this sample may be carry-over from other donors' samples.

This clonotype has a handful of counts. The CDR3 DNA reads TGCAGTGCTCTAAACGACAGGGGGAAGACAGATACGCAGTATTTT. Translated: CSALNDRGKTDTQYF. The chain combines TRBV20-1 with TRBJ2-3, with 9 bases that match TRBD1. Per the germline V gene, CDR1 is DFQATT and CDR2 is SNEGSKA (reference sequence). Trimming cost V 5 bases and J 3 bases; bases outside gene matches: 9. This CDR3 contains 15 residues.

The sample holds a few counts of this clonotype. V and J are TRBV6-2 or TRBV6-3 and TRBJ2-5; unclear D gene. This CDR3 has 17 amino acids. Germline V gene sequence: CDR1 MNHEY, CDR2 SVGEGT. V lost 2 bases to trimming and J lost 1 base, with 17 bases between them. The CDR3 reads CASSYEQPAVSQETQYF. For the CDR3, the DNA is TGTGCCAGCAGTTACGAACAGCCAGCAGTATCCCAAGAGACCCAGTACTTC.

CDR3 nucleotides: TGTGCCAGCAGCAGGCCGGGACAGGGCCTCGAGGGGCAGTTCTTC. This translates into CASSRPGQGLEGQFF. The rearrangement links TRBV7-9 to TRBJ2-1; 9 positions match TRBD1. CDR3 length equals 15 residues. V lost 5 bases and J lost 12; bases outside the gene matches: 14. Germline V gives CDR1 SEHNR, CDR2 FQNEAQ (reference sequence).

The rearrangement uses TRBV19 and TRBJ2-2; D may correspond to TRBD1 or TRBD2 (5 bases each). From germline, CDR1 is LNHDA and CDR2 SQIVND (reference sequence). This CDR3 is built from 17 residues. V lost 5 bases and J 5 bases, leaving 21 bases between the germline ends. CDR3 in amino acids: CASSLNGEPGATGELFF. CDR3 DNA sequence: TGTGCCAGTAGTCTCAATGGGGAGCCTGGGGCTACCGGGGAGCTGTTTTTT.

This clonotype was found once. The chain recombines TRBV4-2 with TRBJ2-2; D is possibly TRBD1 or TRBD2 (7 bases each). CDR3 length: 16 amino acids. From germline, CDR1 is LGHNA and CDR2 YNFKEQ. Trimming took 1 base from V and 4 from J, leaving 13 bases between them. The DNA for the CDR3 is TGTGCCAGCAGCCAAGGTCGGGGGGACAGCACCGGGGAGCTGTTTTTT. Translating gives CASSQGRGDSTGELFF.

This chain joins TRBV2 and TRBJ1-1; D not certain. CDR1 SNHLY and CDR2 FYNNEI come from the germline V gene. This CDR3 region has 16 residues. V lost 3 bases, J lost 6 bases, and 20 bases lay in between. The CDR3 here is CASSDGPAFLDAEAFF. The CDR3 DNA follows: TGTGCCAGCAGTGATGGTCCGGCCTTCCTTGACGCTGAAGCTTTCTTT.

The chain carries TRBV15 and TRBJ1-2, with D unclear. Germline CDR1 and CDR2: LNHNV and YYDKDF (reference sequence). Trimming took off 0 bases at V and 10 bases at J, with 15 bases between the two ends. CDR3 length: 14 residues. The chain's CDR3 is CATSRDRKGGDYTF. In DNA, the CDR3 is TGTGCCACCAGCAGAGATCGTAAGGGCGGGGACTACACCTTC.

This clonotype was observed many times. The rearrangement joins TRBV7-6 to TRBJ1-4; no definite D call. Trimming shortened V by 2 bases and J by 4 bases, and 11 bases separated the two germline ends. The CDR3 has 15 residues. Looked up from germline, CDR1 is SGHVS and CDR2 is FNYEAQ. The CDR3: CASSLNEGFNEKLFF. In nucleotides, the CDR3 is TGTGCCAGCAGCTTAAACGAGGGCTTTAATGAAAAACTGTTTTTT.

V is TRBV29-1 and J is TRBJ2-2; D is undetermined. Per the germline V gene, CDR1 is SQVTM and CDR2 is ANQGSEA. V was shortened by 7 bases and J by 0 bases, with 21 bases between the two germline ends. The CDR3 sequence is 17 residues long. Here the CDR3 reads CSAATRRVTTNTGELFF. The CDR3 region has the DNA TGCAGCGCTGCGACTCGTCGGGTCACGACGAACACCGGGGAGCTGTTTTTT.

Only a few counts were recorded for this clonotype. The CDR3 loop reads CASSLSGGRTPREAFF. CDR3 nucleotide sequence: TGTGCCAGCAGTTTATCTGGGGGGCGGACGCCTAGAGAAGCTTTCTTT. V usage is TRBV27 and J usage is TRBJ1-1, with D possibly matching TRBD1 (6 bases). The V end lost 0 bases, the J end lost 8 bases, and 19 bases lay between the germline ends. The V gene's germline CDR1 is MNHEY and CDR2 SMNVEV (reference sequence). This CDR3 is built from 16 residues.

The rearrangement links TRBV28 to TRBJ2-7; TRBD1 is a possible D gene (5 bases). This CDR3 is 13 amino acids long. Deletions cut 6 bases from V and 2 bases from J, with 11 bases between. The germline CDR1 and CDR2 sequences are MDHEN and SYDVKM. Written as DNA, the CDR3 is TGTGCCAGCAGCGACAGAACAACCTACGAGCAGTACGTC. As protein: CASSDRTTYEQYV.

The chain joins TRBV6-2 or TRBV6-3 to TRBJ2-1; D may be TRBD2 (6 bases). The CDR3 is made up of 13 amino acids. From germline, CDR1 is MNHEY and CDR2 SVGEGT. V was trimmed by 8 bases and J by 6 bases, leaving 14 bases between them. The CDR3 loop is CASGGGFFNEQFF. CDR3 DNA sequence: TGTGCCAGCGGTGGGGGGTTTTTCAATGAGCAGTTCTTC.

This clonotype has a count of ten or more. J is TRBJ2-5 and V is TRBV7-2; perhaps TRBD2 as D (6 bases). This CDR3 comprises 15 residues. From germline, CDR1 is SGHTA and CDR2 FQGNSA. The ends were cut back, 2 bases at V and 2 bases at J, with 12 bases in the middle. The CDR3 bases are TGTGCCAGCAGCTTAAGGGCTAGCGCTCAAGAGACCCAGTACTTC. Translated: CASSLRASAQETQYF.

Concerning this clonotype itself: This may come from a read error, since a much larger clone is one base off. The genes are TRBV7-6 and TRBJ1-1; D gene uncertain. The CDR3 has 17 residues. Germline-derived CDR1 and CDR2 are SGHVS and FNYEAQ. In DNA, the CDR3 is TGTGCCAACAGCTTAGGAGCGGCGCAGAAAATGAACACTGAAGCTTTCTTT. This codes for CANSLGAAQKMNTEAFF. The entire variable domain, with the rest obtained from reference TRBV7-6 and TRBJ1-1, is as follows: GAGVSQSPRYKVTKRGQDVALRCDPISGHVSLYWYRQALGQGPEFLTYFNYEAQQDKSGLPNDRFSAERPEGSISTLTIQRTEQRDSAMYRCANSLGAAQKMNTEAFFGQGTRLTVV.